This TCR beta chain was identified in a study of T cells in Graves' hyperthyroidism and ophthalmopathy. The wider study: Peripheral blood was obtained at initial diagnosis, preceding any treatment.

Amplification of TCR beta CDR3 regions was performed using RNA transcripts as template. The HTBI primer set served for first-round RT-PCR of the TCR CDR3. TCRdb reanalysed the multiplex PCR reads using MiXCR and keeps one entry per CDR3 protein. The data show roughly 170,000 distinct CDR3 sequences, 9.4% seen once. This clonotype was counted ten times or more. What it recognizes is unknown. CDR3 length: 16 residues. CDR1 and CDR2 from the germline V gene are SEHNR and FQNEAQ (reference sequence). The V gene end was trimmed by 1 base and the J gene end by 5 bases; junction bases not matched to a gene: 8. Study-level results: In the blood, most expanded thyroid clonotypes above 0.001 appeared as well. A model using 13 V-J features told ophthalmopathy apart from stable hyperthyroidism.

V is TRBV7-9 and J is TRBJ2-5, with 9 bases aligning to TRBD1. The sample comprised blood. This receptor was identified in a young woman with Graves' hyperthyroidism that later progressed to Graves' ophthalmopathy. In DNA form, the CDR3 reads TGTGCCAGCAGCTTAGGGGGGACAGGGTTGTTGGAGACCCAGTACTTC. Its translation is CASSLGGTGLLETQYF. The full variable domain, its missing parts supplied by reference TRBV7-9 and TRBJ2-5, is DTGVSQNPRHKITKRGQNVTFRCDPISEHNRLYWYRQTLGQGPEFLTYFQNEAQLEKSRLLSDRFSAERPKGSFSTLEIQRTEQGDSAMYLCASSLGGTGLLETQYFGPGTRLLVL.